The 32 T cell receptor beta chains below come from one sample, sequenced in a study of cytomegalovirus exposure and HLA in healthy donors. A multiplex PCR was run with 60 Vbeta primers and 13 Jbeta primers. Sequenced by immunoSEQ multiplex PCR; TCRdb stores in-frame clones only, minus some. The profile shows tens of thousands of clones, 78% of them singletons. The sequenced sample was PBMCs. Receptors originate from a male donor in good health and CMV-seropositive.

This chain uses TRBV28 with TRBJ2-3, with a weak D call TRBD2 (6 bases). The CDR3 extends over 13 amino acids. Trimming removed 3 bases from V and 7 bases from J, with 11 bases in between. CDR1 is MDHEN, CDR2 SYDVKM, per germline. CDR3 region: CASSFPGRYTQYF. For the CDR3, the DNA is TGTGCCAGCAGTTTCCCCGGGAGATATACGCAGTATTTT.

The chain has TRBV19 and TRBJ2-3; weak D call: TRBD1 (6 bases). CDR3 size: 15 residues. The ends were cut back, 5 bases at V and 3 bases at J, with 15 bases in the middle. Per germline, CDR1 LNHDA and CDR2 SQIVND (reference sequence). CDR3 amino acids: CASSLGGGWTDTQYF. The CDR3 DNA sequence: TGTGCCAGTAGTTTAGGTGGGGGCTGGACAGATACGCAGTATTTT.

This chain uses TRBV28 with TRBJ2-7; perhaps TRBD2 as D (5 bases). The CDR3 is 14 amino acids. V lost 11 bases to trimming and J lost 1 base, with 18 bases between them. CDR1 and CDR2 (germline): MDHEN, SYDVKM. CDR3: CAGSSHLVSYEQYF. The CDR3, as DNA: TGTGCCGGGAGCAGCCATCTCGTTTCCTACGAGCAGTACTTC.

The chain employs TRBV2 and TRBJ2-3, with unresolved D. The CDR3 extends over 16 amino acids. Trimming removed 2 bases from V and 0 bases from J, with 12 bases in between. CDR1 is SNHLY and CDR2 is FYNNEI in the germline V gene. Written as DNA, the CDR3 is TGTGCCAGCAGTGAAATCAGCGCCACTAGCACAGATACGCAGTATTTT. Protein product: CASSEISATSTDTQYF.

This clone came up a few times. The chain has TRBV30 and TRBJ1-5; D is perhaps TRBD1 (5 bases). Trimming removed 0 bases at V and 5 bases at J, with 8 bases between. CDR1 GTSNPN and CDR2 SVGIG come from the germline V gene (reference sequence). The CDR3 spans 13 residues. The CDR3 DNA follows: TGTGCCTGGAGTGTAGGAGGGGATCAGCCCCAGCATTTT. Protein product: CAWSVGGDQPQHF.

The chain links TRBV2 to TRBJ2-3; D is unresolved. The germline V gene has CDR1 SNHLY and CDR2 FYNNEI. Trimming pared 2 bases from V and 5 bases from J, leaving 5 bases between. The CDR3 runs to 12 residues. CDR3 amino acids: CASSELVDTQYF. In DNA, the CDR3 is TGTGCCAGCAGTGAACTCGTAGATACGCAGTATTTT.

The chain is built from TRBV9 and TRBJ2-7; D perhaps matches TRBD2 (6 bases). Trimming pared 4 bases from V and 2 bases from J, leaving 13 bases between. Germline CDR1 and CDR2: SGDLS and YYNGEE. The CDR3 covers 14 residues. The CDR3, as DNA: TGTGCCAGCAGCACCCGGGAGAACCCCTACGAGCAGTACTTC. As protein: CASSTRENPYEQYF. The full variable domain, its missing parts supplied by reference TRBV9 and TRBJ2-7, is DSGVTQTPKHLITATGQRVTLRCSPRSGDLSVYWYQQSLDQGLQFLIQYYNGEERAKGNILERFSAQQFPDLHSELNLSSLELGDSALYFCASSTRENPYEQYFGPGTRLTVT.

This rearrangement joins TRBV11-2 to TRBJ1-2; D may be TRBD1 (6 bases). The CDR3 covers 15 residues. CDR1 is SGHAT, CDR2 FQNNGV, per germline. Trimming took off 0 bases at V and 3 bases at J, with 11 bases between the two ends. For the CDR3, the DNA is TGTGCCAGCAGCTTAGATCAACAGGGCTACTATGGCTACACCTTC. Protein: CASSLDQQGYYGYTF.

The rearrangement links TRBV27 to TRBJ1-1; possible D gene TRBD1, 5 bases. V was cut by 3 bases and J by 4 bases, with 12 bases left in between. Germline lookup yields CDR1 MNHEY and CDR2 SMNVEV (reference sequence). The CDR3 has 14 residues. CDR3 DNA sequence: TGTGCCAGCAGTTTGGCAGGGTTCGGCACTGAAGCTTTCTTT. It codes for CASSLAGFGTEAFF.

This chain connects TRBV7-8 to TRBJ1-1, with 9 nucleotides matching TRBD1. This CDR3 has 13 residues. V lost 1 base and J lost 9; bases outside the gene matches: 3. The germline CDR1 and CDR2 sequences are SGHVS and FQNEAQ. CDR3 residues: CASSLEGQGKAFF. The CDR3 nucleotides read TGTGCCAGCAGCTTAGAGGGACAGGGAAAAGCTTTCTTT.

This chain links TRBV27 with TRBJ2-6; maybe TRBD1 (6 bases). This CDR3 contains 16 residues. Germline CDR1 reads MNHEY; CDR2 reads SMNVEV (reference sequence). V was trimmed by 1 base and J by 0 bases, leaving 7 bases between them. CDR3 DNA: TGTGCCAGCAGTTTATTGGGGGCCTCTGGGGCCAACGTCCTGACTTTC. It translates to CASSLLGASGANVLTF.

The CDR3 DNA follows: TGTGCCATCAGTGAGTCTCTGAGTCGCGATACGCAGTATTTT. Translation gives CAISESLSRDTQYF. The V and J genes are TRBV10-3 and TRBJ2-3; D is ambiguous. Germline CDR1 and CDR2: ENHRY and SYGVKD. The CDR3 length is 14 residues. V was trimmed by 0 bases and J by 6 bases, leaving 10 bases between them.

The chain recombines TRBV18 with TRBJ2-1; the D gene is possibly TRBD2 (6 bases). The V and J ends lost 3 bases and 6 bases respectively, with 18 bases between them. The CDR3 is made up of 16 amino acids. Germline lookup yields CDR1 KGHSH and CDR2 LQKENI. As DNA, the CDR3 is TGTGCCAGCTCACCCACCTACAAGGGACTTCTCAATGAGCAGTTCTTC. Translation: CASSPTYKGLLNEQFF.

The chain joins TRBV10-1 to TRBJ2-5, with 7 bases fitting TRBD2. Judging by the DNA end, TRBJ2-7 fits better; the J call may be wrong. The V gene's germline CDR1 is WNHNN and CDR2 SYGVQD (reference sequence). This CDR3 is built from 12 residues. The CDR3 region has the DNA TGCGCCAGCAGCCAGGGAGGGATCGAGCAGTACTTC. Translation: CASSQGGIEQYF.

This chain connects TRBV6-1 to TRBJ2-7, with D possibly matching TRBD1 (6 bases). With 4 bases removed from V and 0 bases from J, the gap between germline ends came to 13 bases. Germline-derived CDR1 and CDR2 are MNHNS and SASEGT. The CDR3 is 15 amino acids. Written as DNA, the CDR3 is TGTGCCAGCAGTGTAACTCGGGACAACTCCTACGAGCAGTACTTC. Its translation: CASSVTRDNSYEQYF.

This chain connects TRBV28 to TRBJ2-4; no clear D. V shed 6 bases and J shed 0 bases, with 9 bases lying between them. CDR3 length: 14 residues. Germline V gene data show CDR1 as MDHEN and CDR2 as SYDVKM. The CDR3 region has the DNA TGTGCCAGCAGCAACAGCCTAGCCAAAAACATTCAGTACTTC. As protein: CASSNSLAKNIQYF.

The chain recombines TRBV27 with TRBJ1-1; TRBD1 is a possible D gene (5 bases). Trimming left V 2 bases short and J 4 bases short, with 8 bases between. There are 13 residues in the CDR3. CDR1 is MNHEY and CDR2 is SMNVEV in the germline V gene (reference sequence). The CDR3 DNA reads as TGTGCCAGCAGTTTAGGGAGGGGCACTGAAGCTTTCTTT. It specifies CASSLGRGTEAFF.

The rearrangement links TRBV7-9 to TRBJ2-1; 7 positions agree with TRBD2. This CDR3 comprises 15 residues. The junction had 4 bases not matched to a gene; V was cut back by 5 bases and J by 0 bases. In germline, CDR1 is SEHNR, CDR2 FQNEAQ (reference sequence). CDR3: CASSPSGASYNEQFF. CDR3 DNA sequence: TGTGCCAGCAGCCCCAGCGGGGCCTCCTACAATGAGCAGTTCTTC.

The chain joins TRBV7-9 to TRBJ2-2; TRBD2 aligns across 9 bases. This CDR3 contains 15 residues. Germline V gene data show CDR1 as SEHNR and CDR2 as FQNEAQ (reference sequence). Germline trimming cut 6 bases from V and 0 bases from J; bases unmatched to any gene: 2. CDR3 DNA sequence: TGTGCCAGCAGTCCTAGCGGGGCGAACACCGGGGAGCTGTTTTTT. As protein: CASSPSGANTGELFF.

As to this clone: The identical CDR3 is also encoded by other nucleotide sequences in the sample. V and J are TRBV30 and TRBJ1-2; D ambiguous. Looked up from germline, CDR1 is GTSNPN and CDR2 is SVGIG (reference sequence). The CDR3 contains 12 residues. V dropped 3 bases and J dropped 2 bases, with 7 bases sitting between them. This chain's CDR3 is CAWRGTNYGYTF. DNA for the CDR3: TGTGCCTGGAGGGGCACCAACTATGGCTACACCTTC.

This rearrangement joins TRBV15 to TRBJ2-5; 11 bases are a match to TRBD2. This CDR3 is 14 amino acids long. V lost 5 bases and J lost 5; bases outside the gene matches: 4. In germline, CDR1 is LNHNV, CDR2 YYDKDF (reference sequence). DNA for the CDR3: TGTGCCACCAGCGACCGGACTAGCGGGGAGACCCAGTACTTC. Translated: CATSDRTSGETQYF. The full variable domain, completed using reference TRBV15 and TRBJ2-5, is DAMVIQNPRYQVTQFGKPVTLSCSQTLNHNVMYWYQQKSSQAPKLLFHYYDKDFNNEADTPDNFQSRRPNTSFCFLDIRSPGLGDTAMYLCATSDRTSGETQYFGPGTRLLVL.

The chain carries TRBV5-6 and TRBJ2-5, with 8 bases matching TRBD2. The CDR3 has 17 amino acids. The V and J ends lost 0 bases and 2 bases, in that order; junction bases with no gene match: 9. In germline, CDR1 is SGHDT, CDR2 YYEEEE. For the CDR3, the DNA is TGTGCCAGCAGCTTGGGCGGTTTGGCGGGGGGACAAGAGACCCAGTACTTC. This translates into CASSLGGLAGGQETQYF.

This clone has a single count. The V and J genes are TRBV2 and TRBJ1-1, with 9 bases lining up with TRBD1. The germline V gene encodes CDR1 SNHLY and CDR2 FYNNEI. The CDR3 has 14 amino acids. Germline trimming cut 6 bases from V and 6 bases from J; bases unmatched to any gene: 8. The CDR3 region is CASSVDRGSPEAFF. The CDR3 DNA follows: TGTGCCAGCAGCGTAGACAGGGGGAGCCCTGAAGCTTTCTTT.

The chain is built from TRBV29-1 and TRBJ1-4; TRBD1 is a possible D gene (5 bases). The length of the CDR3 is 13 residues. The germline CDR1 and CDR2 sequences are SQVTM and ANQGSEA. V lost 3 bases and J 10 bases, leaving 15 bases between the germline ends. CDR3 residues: CSVEQGESRKLFF. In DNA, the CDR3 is TGCAGCGTTGAGCAGGGCGAAAGTCGAAAACTGTTTTTT.

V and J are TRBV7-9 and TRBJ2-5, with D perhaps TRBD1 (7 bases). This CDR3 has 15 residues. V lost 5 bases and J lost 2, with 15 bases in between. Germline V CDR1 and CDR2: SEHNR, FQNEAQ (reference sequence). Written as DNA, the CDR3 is TGTGCCAGCAGCCCCGCGGCAGGGGGGCAAGAGACCCAGTACTTC. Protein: CASSPAAGGQETQYF. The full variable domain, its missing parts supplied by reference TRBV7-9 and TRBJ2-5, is DTGVSQNPRHKITKRGQNVTFRCDPISEHNRLYWYRQTLGQGPEFLTYFQNEAQLEKSRLLSDRFSAERPKGSFSTLEIQRTEQGDSAMYLCASSPAAGGQETQYFGPGTRLLVL.

CDR3 bases: TGTGCCAGCAGAGCTAGCGGGGGGGCGTCAGATACGCAGTATTTT. Translation gives CASRASGGASDTQYF. The rearrangement joins TRBV7-2 to TRBJ2-3; 12 bases line up with TRBD2. Germline lookup yields CDR1 SGHTA and CDR2 FQGNSA. This CDR3 has 15 amino acids. V shed 6 bases and J 4 bases; nucleotides not matched to a gene: 5.

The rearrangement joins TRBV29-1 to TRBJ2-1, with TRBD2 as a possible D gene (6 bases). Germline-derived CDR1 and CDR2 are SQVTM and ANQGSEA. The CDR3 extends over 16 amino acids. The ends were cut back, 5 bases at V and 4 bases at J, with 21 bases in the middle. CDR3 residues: CSVTPPGAGMYNEQFF. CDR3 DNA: TGCAGCGTTACCCCCCCCGGGGCGGGGATGTACAATGAGCAGTTCTTC.

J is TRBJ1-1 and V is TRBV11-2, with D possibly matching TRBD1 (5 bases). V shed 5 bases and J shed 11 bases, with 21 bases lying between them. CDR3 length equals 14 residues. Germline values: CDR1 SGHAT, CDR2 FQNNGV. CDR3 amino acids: CASSPWEGSRGAFF. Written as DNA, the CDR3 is TGTGCCAGCAGCCCCTGGGAGGGGTCCCGGGGGGCTTTCTTT.

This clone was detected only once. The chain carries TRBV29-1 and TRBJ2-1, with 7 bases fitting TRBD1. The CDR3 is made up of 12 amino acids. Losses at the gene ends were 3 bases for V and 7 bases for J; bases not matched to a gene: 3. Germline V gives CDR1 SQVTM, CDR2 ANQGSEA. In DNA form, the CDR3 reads TGCAGCGTTGAGAAGGGGGCTAATGAGCAGTTCTTC. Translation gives CSVEKGANEQFF.

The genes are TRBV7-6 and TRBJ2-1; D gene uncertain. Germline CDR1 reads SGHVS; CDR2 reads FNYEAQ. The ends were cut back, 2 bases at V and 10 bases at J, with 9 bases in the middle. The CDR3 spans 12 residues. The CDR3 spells CASSLPLEEQFF. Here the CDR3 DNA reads TGTGCCAGCAGCTTACCTCTGGAGGAGCAGTTCTTC.

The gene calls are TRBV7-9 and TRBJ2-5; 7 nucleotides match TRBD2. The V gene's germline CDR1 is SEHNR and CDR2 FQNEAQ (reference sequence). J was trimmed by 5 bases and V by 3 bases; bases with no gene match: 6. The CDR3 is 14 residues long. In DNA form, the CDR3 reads TGTGCCAGCAGCTTGGAGACTAGCTGGGAGACCCAGTACTTC. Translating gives CASSLETSWETQYF. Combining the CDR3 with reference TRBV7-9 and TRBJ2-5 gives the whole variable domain DTGVSQNPRHKITKRGQNVTFRCDPISEHNRLYWYRQTLGQGPEFLTYFQNEAQLEKSRLLSDRFSAERPKGSFSTLEIQRTEQGDSAMYLCASSLETSWETQYFGPGTRLLVL.

CDR3 in amino acids: CASSPRGGGNQETQYF. The CDR3 DNA sequence: TGTGCCAGCAGCCCACGCGGAGGAGGGAACCAAGAGACCCAGTACTTC. The V and J genes are TRBV7-9 and TRBJ2-5; a possible D gene is TRBD2 (6 bases). Trimming stripped 5 bases from V and 0 bases from J, with 16 bases between. The CDR3 runs to 16 residues. Germline V lookup: CDR1 SEHNR, CDR2 FQNEAQ (reference sequence).